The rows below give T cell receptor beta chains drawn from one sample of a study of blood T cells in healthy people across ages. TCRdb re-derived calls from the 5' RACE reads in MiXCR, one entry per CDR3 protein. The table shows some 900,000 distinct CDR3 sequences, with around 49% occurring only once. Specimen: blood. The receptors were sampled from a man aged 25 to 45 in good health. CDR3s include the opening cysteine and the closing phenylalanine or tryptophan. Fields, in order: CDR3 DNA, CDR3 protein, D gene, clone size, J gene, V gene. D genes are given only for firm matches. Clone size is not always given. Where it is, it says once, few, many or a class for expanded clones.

TGTGCCAGCAGCCACCTAGCGTCCCGCTACGAGCAGTACTTC	CASSHLASRYEQYF	NA	NA	TRBJ2-7	TRBV5-8
TGTGCCAGCAGCGTAGGAGGCGGGGCGAGCTCCTACGAGCAGTACTTC	CASSVGGGASSYEQYF	NA	NA	TRBJ2-7	TRBV9
TGCAGTGCTCACCAAGCGGGGGGGCAAAACGAGCAGTACTTC	CSAHQAGGQNEQYF	TRBD2	few	TRBJ2-7	TRBV20-1
TGTGCCAGCGGAATGGGCAGGGCCTCCTACGAGCAGTACTTC	CASGMGRASYEQYF	NA	many	TRBJ2-7	TRBV6-1
TGTGCCAGCAGTTTATGGACTTCCGAAGCTTTCTTT	CASSLWTSEAFF	NA	once	TRBJ1-1	TRBV28
TGCAGCGACCGGGACAGGGGGCAAGGGGCTTTCTTT	CSDRDRGQGAFF	TRBD1	NA	TRBJ1-1	TRBV29-1
TGCGCCAGCAGCGCGGGACAGGGCTTCGTAGAGACCCAGTACTTC	CASSAGQGFVETQYF	TRBD1	NA	TRBJ2-5	TRBV5-1
TGTGCCAGCAGTTTAGCCGGACACTTAACCTACGAGCAGTACTTC	CASSLAGHLTYEQYF	NA	few	TRBJ2-7	TRBV27
TGTGCCAGCAGCGACTTACCAGGGGGCGCGAGGGATGAGCAGTTCTTC	CASSDLPGGARDEQFF	TRBD1	NA	TRBJ2-1	TRBV12-3/TRBV12-4
TGCGCCAGCAGTACCCCGGACGGGGGGGCTGACAATGAGCAGTTCTTC	CASSTPDGGADNEQFF	TRBD2	once	TRBJ2-1	TRBV5-1
TGTGCCAGCAGCGCCCAGCTTAGTGGCCCCTACAATGAGCAGTTCTTC	CASSAQLSGPYNEQFF	NA	NA	TRBJ2-1	TRBV2
TGTGCCAGCAGCCCGCCCCCCGGGACTAGCGCCAATGAGCAGTTCTTC	CASSPPPGTSANEQFF	TRBD2	NA	TRBJ2-1	TRBV3-1
TGCAGCGCAAGACTCCCCCAAGAGACCCAGTACTTC	CSARLPQETQYF	NA	NA	TRBJ2-5	TRBV29-1
TGTGCCAGCAGCTCCGGGACGCGGGGGTGGGAGCAGTACTTC	CASSSGTRGWEQYF	TRBD2	once	TRBJ2-5	TRBV7-2
TGTGCCAGCAGCTTAAGAGGTCCATCCGGGGAGACCCAGTACTTC	CASSLRGPSGETQYF	NA	few	TRBJ2-5	TRBV7-9
TGCGCCAGCAGCTTAAGGACAGGAGCGAACACTGAAGCTTTCTTT	CASSLRTGANTEAFF	TRBD1	few	TRBJ1-1	TRBV11-3
TGTGCCAGCCACGACAGGGGGCGATCGGAGACCCAGTACTTC	CASHDRGRSETQYF	TRBD1	NA	TRBJ2-5	TRBV28
TGCGCCAGCAGCCAGGGACAGTCATTATACAATGAGCAGTTCTTC	CASSQGQSLYNEQFF	TRBD1	NA	TRBJ2-1	TRBV5-1
TGTGCCTGGACCCTGACAGGCATCTCTGGAAACACCATATATTTT	CAWTLTGISGNTIYF	NA	once	TRBJ1-3	TRBV30
TGCAGTGCTAGAGATCCAGCTAGCGGGAGTGGAGAGACCCAGTACTTC	CSARDPASGSGETQYF	TRBD2	NA	TRBJ2-5	TRBV20-1
TGCAGTGCTAGAGTTGGTGGTCGGGGGGAGACCCAGTACTTC	CSARVGGRGETQYF	NA	NA	TRBJ2-5	TRBV20-1
TGTGCCAGCAGTGGGCCAGAGACAGTCGTGCACGAGCAGTACTTC	CASSGPETVVHEQYF	NA	few	TRBJ2-7	TRBV6-5
TGTGCCAGCAGTTACGCCAAGAGGCAGGGAGGAACAGATACGCAGTATTTT	CASSYAKRQGGTDTQYF	NA	once	TRBJ2-3	TRBV6-6
TGTGCCAGCGTGTGGGGTCGGTTAACAGATACGCAGTATTTT	CASVWGRLTDTQYF	NA	NA	TRBJ2-3	TRBV6-1
TGTGCCATCAGTGAATTGGACGGCAATGAGCAGTTCTTC	CAISELDGNEQFF	NA	NA	TRBJ2-1	TRBV10-3
TGCAGCGTGAGGGTGGATGAGCAGTTCTTC	CSVRVDEQFF	NA	NA	TRBJ2-1	TRBV29-1
TGTGCCAGCAGCCCATTGAGCTACGAGCAGTACTTC	CASSPLSYEQYF	NA	many	TRBJ2-7	TRBV6-2/TRBV6-3
TGTGCCAGCAGTTCAACTTGGACAGGGGAGTACGAGCAGTACTTC	CASSSTWTGEYEQYF	TRBD1	few	TRBJ2-7	TRBV27
TGTGCCAGCAGTCAGGGGGGCCATCCTGAAGCTTTCTTT	CASSQGGHPEAFF	TRBD1	few	TRBJ1-1	TRBV7-2
TGTGCCAGCAGCTTGTGGGGTGAAAAACTGTTTTTT	CASSLWGEKLFF	NA	few	TRBJ1-4	TRBV7-2
TGCAGCTCGTGGGACAGGGGGCGCGGTAACACTGAAGCTTTCTTT	CSSWDRGRGNTEAFF	TRBD1	few	TRBJ1-1	TRBV20-1
TGTGCCAGCAGTTTCCCTAAAAACCGGGACACTACAACTAATGAAAAACTGTTTTTT	CASSFPKNRDTTTNEKLFF	NA	NA	TRBJ1-4	TRBV6-2/TRBV6-3
TGCAGCGGGGTAGGGCTAGCGGGGCACTCCTACGAGCAGTACTTC	CSGVGLAGHSYEQYF	TRBD2	NA	TRBJ2-7	TRBV29-1
TGTGCCAGCAGCGGGGGCCTCTACAATGAGCAGTACTTC	CASSGGLYNEQYF	NA	few	TRBJ2-5	TRBV9
TGTGCCAGCAGTTACTTATCGCCCGGGGAGCTGTTTTTT	CASSYLSPGELFF	NA	NA	TRBJ2-2	TRBV6-5
TGTGCCAGCAGGATTAACTATGGCTACACCTTC	CASRINYGYTF	NA	few	TRBJ1-2	TRBV6-1
TGTGCCATCAGTGAGCGGGACAGGGGATACACTGAAGCTTTCTTT	CAISERDRGYTEAFF	TRBD1	NA	TRBJ1-1	TRBV10-3
TGTGCCAGCAGCCACTCTCGCACAGATACGCAGTATTTT	CASSHSRTDTQYF	NA	many	TRBJ2-3	TRBV3-1
TGTGCCAGCAGTGCCCTTTTAAGGAGCGGGGACCACAATGAGCAGTTCTTC	CASSALLRSGDHNEQFF	TRBD2	few	TRBJ2-1	TRBV2
TGTGCCAGCAGTCTCTTTCAGGGGAACGAGCAGTACTTC	CASSLFQGNEQYF	NA	NA	TRBJ2-7	TRBV7-2
TGTGCCAGCAGTCGCAGCGGGGCCTACAATGAGCAGTTCTTC	CASSRSGAYNEQFF	TRBD2	NA	TRBJ2-1	TRBV27
TGCAGTGCTTTAGGACAGCAAGAGACCCAGTACTTC	CSALGQQETQYF	NA	few	TRBJ2-5	TRBV20-1
TGTGCCACCCGGGACAGCTCCTACGAGCAGTACTTC	CATRDSSYEQYF	TRBD1	many	TRBJ2-7	TRBV27
TGCAGTGCTAGAGACCCAGGGTTCCAGCAGTACTTC	CSARDPGFQQYF	NA	NA	TRBJ2-7	TRBV20-1
TGTGCCAGCAGCCAAGAGGACGGGGGGGCCTACGAGCAGTACTTC	CASSQEDGGAYEQYF	TRBD2	few	TRBJ2-7	TRBV3-1
TGTGCCAGCAGTTCACCGCCGGGCGCGACCCAGTACTTC	CASSSPPGATQYF	NA	NA	TRBJ2-5	TRBV12-3/TRBV12-4
TGTGCCAGCAGCGTAGATACAGGCCTAAGTGTTTCACCCCTCCACTTT	CASSVDTGLSVSPLHF	NA	NA	TRBJ1-6	TRBV9
TGTGCCAGCAGCAGACAGACGTATAGCAATCAGCCCCAGCATTTT	CASSRQTYSNQPQHF	NA	NA	TRBJ1-5	TRBV6-2/TRBV6-3
TGCAGTGCTAGCGTTCATGAGGCCAGGCTGGGCTACACCTTC	CSASVHEARLGYTF	NA	NA	TRBJ1-2	TRBV20-1
TGCGCCAGCAGCCAGCTTTATACCAGCGAAGTCTCCTGCAATGAGCAGTTCTTC	CASSQLYTSEVSCNEQFF	NA	NA	TRBJ2-1	TRBV4-1
TGCAGTGCCACCCCACAGGGACAGTACGAGCAGTACTTC	CSATPQGQYEQYF	TRBD1	many	TRBJ2-7	TRBV20-1
TGTGCCAGCAGCGTAGACGCGGGGGGAGAGACCCAGTACTTC	CASSVDAGGETQYF	TRBD2	NA	TRBJ2-5	TRBV9
TGCGCCAGCAGCCTCCCGGGGACTGGGGTCGAAGCTTTCTTT	CASSLPGTGVEAFF	NA	NA	TRBJ1-1	TRBV4-1
TGCAGCGTGACCGGGACAGAGAGTCTGAACACTGAAACTTTCTTT	CSVTGTESLNTETFF	TRBD1	NA	TRBJ1-1	TRBV29-1
TGTGCCAGCAGCAAGACAGCTACCACAGATACGCAGTATTTT	CASSKTATTDTQYF	NA	few	TRBJ2-3	TRBV6-5
TGCGCCAGCAGCCAAGGGCCGCTTACAGGGGTGGGCACTGAAGCTTTCTTT	CASSQGPLTGVGTEAFF	TRBD1	NA	TRBJ1-1	TRBV4-1
TGTGCCACCTCAGACAGGGGTACGGGAAAACTGTTTTTT	CATSDRGTGKLFF	TRBD1	NA	TRBJ1-4	TRBV24-1
TGTGCCAGCAGCCAGGGGCCCGGGGATACGCAGTATTTT	CASSQGPGDTQYF	NA	NA	TRBJ2-3	TRBV7-2
TGTGCCAGCAGGGGACAGAACACTGAAGCTTTCTTT	CASRGQNTEAFF	NA	few	TRBJ1-1	TRBV6-5
TGTGCCAGCAGTGAAATAGTAAGCGGGGGGCCGGTGGATGAGCAGTTCTTC	CASSEIVSGGPVDEQFF	TRBD2	few	TRBJ2-1	TRBV25-1